This note documents a single T cell receptor (beta chain) sequence. The data are from a study of PD-1 blockade in classical Hodgkin lymphoma. The CDR3 sequence is 15 residues long. CDR1 and CDR2 (germline): ENHRY, SYGVKD. Germline trimming cut 4 bases from V and 0 bases from J; bases unmatched to any gene: 1. All the patients suffered relapse after autologous stem cell transplantation, and brentuximab vedotin exposure differed. It was by magnetic negative selection that CD4+ T cells were purified from thawed PBMCs. When best responses were assessed, they were complete response, partial response or progressive disease. TCRdb's table, derived via immunoSEQ multiplex PCR, lists solely in-frame clones and lacks some. This table holds around 9,200 clones, 65% to 85% found once.

The TCR was taken from a human donor with classical Hodgkin lymphoma. The V and J genes are TRBV10-3 and TRBJ2-7; 12 nucleotides agree with TRBD2. Sample: CD4+ T cells from blood, taken at baseline. In DNA, the CDR3 is TGTGCCATCAGTGGACTAGCGGGAGACTCCTACGAGCAGTACTTC. Translating it yields CAISGLAGDSYEQYF.